The 17 T cell receptor beta chains below all came from one sample that was sequenced in a study of blood T cell repertoires in COVID-19. Method: immunoSEQ multiplex PCR; TCRdb's copy keeps in-frame clones and lacks some. The sample contains 90,000 or so clones, about 91% of which appear only once. Sequences were obtained from peripheral blood. These receptors came from a man aged 60 to 75 with acute or convalescent COVID-19.

The chain joins TRBV5-1 to TRBJ1-1; D perhaps matches TRBD1 (6 bases). Germline V gives CDR1 SGHRS, CDR2 YFSETQ. This CDR3 region has 14 residues. V was trimmed by 0 bases and J by 1 base, leaving 7 bases between them. CDR3 bases: TGCGCCAGCAGCTTGGGGACAGAGAACACTGAAGCTTTCTTT. It yields the protein CASSLGTENTEAFF.

V usage is TRBV30 and J usage is TRBJ1-2; D unresolved. Deletions cut 0 bases from V and 2 bases from J, with 7 bases between. CDR1 and CDR2 (germline): GTSNPN, SVGIG (reference sequence). This CDR3 contains 13 residues. The CDR3 DNA reads as TGTGCCTGGAGTGTGGGCACCAACTATGGCTACACCTTC. Protein sequence: CAWSVGTNYGYTF.

The CDR3 spells CASSQSGSGADTQYF. In nucleotides, the CDR3 is TGTGCCAGCAGCCAAAGCGGGAGTGGGGCAGATACGCAGTATTTT. This chain uses TRBV4-2 with TRBJ2-3, with 8 bases matching TRBD2. The CDR3 spans 15 residues. CDR1 is LGHNA and CDR2 is YNFKEQ in the germline V gene. After removal of 2 bases from V and 4 bases from J, the junction contained 5 bases not matched to a gene.

Of note for this clone: Its ends do not fully match the called genes, so a read error is possible. The chain combines TRBV29-1 with TRBJ1-2; D is unclear. The CDR3 consists of 12 residues. The germline gives CDR1 SQVTM, CDR2 ANQGSEA. In DNA, the CDR3 is TGCAGCGTTCAAGACCTTAACTATGGCTACACCTTC. Residues: CSVQDLNYGYTF.

The rearrangement joins TRBV23-1 to TRBJ2-7, with D possibly being TRBD1 (6 bases). TRBV23-1 is treated as an ORF (open reading frame) with a function not yet certain. The CDR3 runs 15 residues. The V and J ends lost 4 bases and 7 bases respectively, with 20 bases between them. The CDR3 coding sequence is TGCGCCAGCAGTCCGGGACAAGGAGATTCCGGGGAGCAGTACTTC. It translates to CASSPGQGDSGEQYF.

The rearrangement uses TRBV27 and TRBJ2-2; 8 positions match TRBD2. There are 17 residues in the CDR3. The J segment lost 7 bases and the V segment lost 0 bases, leaving 10 bases of the junction unmatched. Germline CDR1 reads MNHEY; CDR2 reads SMNVEV (reference sequence). CDR3 amino acids: CASSLSGGGYRIGELFF. CDR3 nucleotide sequence: TGTGCCAGCAGTTTATCCGGGGGGGGGTACAGGATCGGGGAGCTGTTTTTT.

The chain recombines TRBV24-1 with TRBJ1-5; tentative D call: TRBD1 (6 bases). The CDR3 is 14 residues long. Trimming took off 5 bases at V and 5 bases at J, with 12 bases between the two ends. Germline lookup yields CDR1 KGHDR and CDR2 SFDVKD. The CDR3 here is CATSGPGVDQPQHF. CDR3 nucleotides: TGTGCCACCAGTGGGCCAGGGGTAGATCAGCCCCAGCATTTT.

This chain connects TRBV7-9 to TRBJ2-2; TRBD1 agrees at 10 bases. With V trimmed by 1 base and J by 6 bases, 5 bases remained unmatched. The CDR3 has 16 residues. Germline V gene lookup returns CDR1 SEHNR and CDR2 FQNEAQ (reference sequence). In DNA form, the CDR3 reads TGTGCCAGCAGCTTAGAGTTTGACAGGGGGCCCGGGGAGCTGTTTTTT. Translated, it gives CASSLEFDRGPGELFF.

The chain recombines TRBV19 with TRBJ1-5; D might be TRBD1 (6 bases). The germline CDR1 and CDR2 sequences are LNHDA and SQIVND (reference sequence). The V end lost 1 base, the J end lost 4 bases, and 14 bases lay between the germline ends. This CDR3 has 16 residues. CDR3: CASSIGGGPGNQPQHF. The CDR3 bases are TGTGCCAGTAGTATAGGGGGGGGGCCCGGTAATCAGCCCCAGCATTTT.

As DNA, the CDR3 is TGCGCCAGCAGCTTAGAACTCCAAAACACAGATACGCAGTATTTT. This encodes CASSLELQNTDTQYF. The genes are TRBV5-1 and TRBJ2-3; D unresolved. The CDR3 sequence is 15 residues long. Trimming took 2 bases from V and 2 from J, leaving 12 bases between them. Per the germline V gene, CDR1 is SGHRS and CDR2 is YFSETQ.

V gene TRBV10-1 combines with J gene TRBJ2-7; D might be TRBD1 (6 bases). CDR3 length: 11 residues. The germline V and J ends were trimmed by 4 bases and 8 bases, with 9 bases remaining between them. Germline V gene data show CDR1 as WNHNN and CDR2 as SYGVQD (reference sequence). As DNA, the CDR3 is TGCGCCAGCAGTGTCCGGGACAAGCAGTACTTC. Translated, it gives CASSVRDKQYF.

V gene TRBV19 combines with J gene TRBJ1-6, with no clear D. Germline-derived CDR1 and CDR2 are LNHDA and SQIVND (reference sequence). This CDR3 comprises 13 residues. V was clipped by 4 bases and J by 5 bases, with 6 bases between them. As DNA, the CDR3 is TGTGCCAGTAGTAATCAGGATAATTCACCCCTCCACTTT. Residues: CASSNQDNSPLHF.

This clone was observed a handful of times. The rearrangement uses TRBV3-1 (or the pseudogene TRBV3-2) and TRBJ1-4; 11 nucleotides line up with TRBD1. Germline trimming cut 3 bases from V and 6 bases from J; bases unmatched to any gene: 6. The CDR3 totals 16 residues. Germline CDR1 is LGHDT and CDR2 is YNNKEL (reference sequence). The CDR3 DNA sequence: TGTGCCAGCAGCCAGGAGGGACAGGGGGTGGATGAAAAACTGTTTTTT. The encoded protein is CASSQEGQGVDEKLFF.

The gene calls are TRBV25-1 and TRBJ2-7; no clear D. V gave up 5 bases and J gave up 1 base, with 3 bases separating them. The CDR3 sequence is 11 residues long. Germline V lookup: CDR1 MGHDK, CDR2 SYGVNS. For the CDR3, the DNA is TGTGCCAGCAGTCTTTCCTACGAGCAGTACTTC. Its translation is CASSLSYEQYF.

The chain is built from TRBV5-1 and TRBJ1-2; perhaps TRBD1 as D (5 bases). Germline V gene lookup returns CDR1 SGHRS and CDR2 YFSETQ. The CDR3 covers 14 residues. V lost 0 bases, J lost 8 bases, and 14 bases lay in between. The CDR3 here is CASSLAGGIEGYTF. The CDR3 DNA reads as TGCGCCAGCAGCTTGGCCGGGGGAATTGAAGGCTACACCTTC.

This rearrangement joins TRBV5-1 to TRBJ1-6; D unresolved. The CDR3 has 13 residues. Trimming pared 0 bases from V and 7 bases from J, leaving 5 bases between. Germline loops: CDR1 SGHRS, CDR2 YFSETQ. DNA of the CDR3: TGCGCCAGCAGCTTGGCGGGGAATTCACCCCTCCACTTT. It yields the protein CASSLAGNSPLHF.

The chain is built from TRBV14 and TRBJ2-1; 8 bases line up with TRBD1. Trimming removed 4 bases from V and 4 bases from J; junction bases left unmatched: 6. CDR3 size: 15 residues. Germline V gives CDR1 SGHDN, CDR2 FVKESK. CDR3 loop: CASSPRDRSYNEQFF. The CDR3 bases are TGTGCCAGCAGCCCCCGGGACAGGAGTTACAATGAGCAGTTCTTC.